A single sample gave rise to the 16 T cell receptor beta chains below, sequenced in a study of cytomegalovirus exposure and HLA in healthy donors (TCRdb year 2017). The library was obtained by the immunoSEQ multiplex PCR assay. A mixture of 60 forward primers for TCR Vbeta segments and 13 reverse primers for TCR Jbeta segments was used in the multiplex PCR. Not all clones reach the TCRdb copy of this immuneACCESS table, which keeps in-frame sequences only. Checked studies attribute under half of the gap to unresolved V genes and leave the rest unexplained. The table for this sample lists 150,000 to 200,000 clones; roughly four fifths of them were counted only once. The ten biggest clones cover around 1.5% of the sample. The sequencing sample was made of PBMCs. The receptors here all came from a man between 18 and 29 years old in good health and CMV-seronegative.

This chain connects TRBV30 to TRBJ2-7, with 10 bases identical to TRBD2. Germline CDR1 GTSNPN, CDR2 SVGIG (reference sequence). V lost 0 bases and J lost 6; bases outside the gene matches: 2. The CDR3 is made up of 13 amino acids. CDR3 bases: TGTGCCTGGAGTGTTAGCGGGAGGAGCGAGCAGTACTTC. Translation gives CAWSVSGRSEQYF.

The rearrangement uses TRBV19 and TRBJ1-2; 9 bases are a match to TRBD1. Per the germline V gene, CDR1 is LNHDA and CDR2 is SQIVND (reference sequence). The trim removed 9 bases at V and 4 bases at J, leaving 9 bases unmatched. This CDR3 is 14 amino acids long. The CDR3 here is CASSGTGQGYGYTF. CDR3 coding DNA: TGTGCCAGCTCCGGGACAGGGCAAGGCTATGGCTACACCTTC.

Written as DNA, the CDR3 is TGTGCCAGCAGTCCCCCCTACGTGGAGCAGTTCTTC. Its protein is CASSPPYVEQFF. The rearrangement uses TRBV28 and TRBJ2-1; D uncertain. This CDR3 contains 12 residues. Germline CDR1 MDHEN, CDR2 SYDVKM. V was clipped by 5 bases and J by 10 bases, with 12 bases between them.

V gene TRBV7-3 combines with J gene TRBJ1-5; no reliable D call. CDR3 length: 13 residues. Trimming cost V 6 bases and J 5 bases, with 11 bases left between them. CDR1 and CDR2 from the germline V gene are SGHTA and FQGTGA. The CDR3 coding sequence is TGTGCCAGCAGTTCAGGTTTCGATCAGCCCCAGCATTTT. It specifies CASSSGFDQPQHF.

This chain connects TRBV6-5 to TRBJ2-7; TRBD2 agrees at 14 bases. V shed 6 bases, J shed 3 bases, and the junction held 4 bases outside the gene matches. Germline V gene lookup returns CDR1 MNHEY and CDR2 SVGAGI. The CDR3 runs to 15 residues. The DNA of the CDR3 is TGTGCCAGCAGCGGACTAGCGGGGGGACGCTACGAGCAGTACTTC. It is translated as CASSGLAGGRYEQYF.

The V gene is TRBV6-1, the J gene TRBJ1-2, with a weak D call TRBD1 (5 bases). In germline, CDR1 is MNHNS, CDR2 SASEGT. V was pared by 6 bases and J by 4 bases, with 18 bases between. The CDR3 loop spans 15 amino acids. The CDR3: CASRPDGQTFYGYTF. The CDR3 bases are TGTGCCAGCAGACCAGACGGACAAACCTTCTATGGCTACACCTTC.

The chain combines TRBV5-5 with TRBJ1-1; 9 bases map to TRBD1. The junction had 1 base not matched to a gene; V was cut back by 0 bases and J by 4 bases. This CDR3 has 14 residues. CDR1 is SGHKS and CDR2 is YYEKEE in the germline V gene (reference sequence). The CDR3 DNA sequence: TGTGCCAGCAGCTTGGCGGACAGGGGCACTGAAGCTTTCTTT. It encodes CASSLADRGTEAFF.

This clone appeared a few times. The rearrangement links TRBV4-2 to TRBJ2-7; D not certain. Looked up from germline, CDR1 is LGHNA and CDR2 is YNFKEQ. This CDR3 region has 14 residues. V was clipped by 4 bases and J by 2 bases, with 12 bases between them. In nucleotides, the CDR3 is TGTGCCAGCAGCCCGAGTGACAAGCCCTACGAGCAGTACTTC. Protein: CASSPSDKPYEQYF.

The rearrangement joins TRBV27 to TRBJ1-3; a possible D gene is TRBD1 (6 bases). From germline, CDR1 is MNHEY and CDR2 SMNVEV (reference sequence). There are 15 residues in the CDR3. Trimming stripped 3 bases from V and 1 base from J, with 10 bases between. CDR3 nucleotide sequence: TGTGCCAGCAGTTTGGGGGCCCAATCTGGAAACACCATATATTTT. Residues: CASSLGAQSGNTIYF.

The chain links TRBV5-8 to TRBJ2-7; possibly TRBD1 for D (5 bases). The CDR3 is made up of 13 amino acids. Germline CDR1 and CDR2: SGHTS and YDEGEE. Trimming stripped 2 bases from V and 2 bases from J, with 8 bases between. CDR3 bases: TGTGCCAGCAGCTTTGGACACGCCTACGAGCAGTACTTC. Translation gives CASSFGHAYEQYF.

This clone was counted only a few times. In nucleotides, the CDR3 is TGTGCCAGCAGCCCCCAGGGGGGATCATACGCCGGGGAGCTGTTTTTT. The encoded protein is CASSPQGGSYAGELFF. This chain links TRBV9 with TRBJ2-2; possible D gene TRBD1, 7 bases. Germline loops: CDR1 SGDLS, CDR2 YYNGEE. The CDR3 has 16 residues. Trimming removed 4 bases at V and 6 bases at J, with 19 bases between.

The chain recombines TRBV19 with TRBJ1-5; 9 positions match TRBD1. CDR3 length equals 16 residues. V lost 6 bases, J lost 7 bases, and 13 bases stayed unmatched. In germline, CDR1 is LNHDA, CDR2 SQIVND (reference sequence). CDR3 sequence (DNA): TGTGCCAGTAGGACGACAGGGGGGTTTGAGCGGCAGCCCCAGCATTTT. Translated, it gives CASRTTGGFERQPQHF. The full variable domain, completed using reference TRBV19 and TRBJ1-5, is DGGITQSPKYLFRKEGQNVTLSCEQNLNHDAMYWYRQDPGQGLRLIYYSQIVNDFQKGDIAEGYSVSREKKESFPLTVTSAQKNPTAFYLCASRTTGGFERQPQHFGDGTRLSIL.

This clone was counted only a few times. The genes are TRBV5-1 and TRBJ1-1; D gene unclear. V was shortened by 5 bases and J by 3 bases, with 20 bases between the two germline ends. Germline values: CDR1 SGHRS, CDR2 YFSETQ. The CDR3 contains 16 residues. The CDR3 coding sequence is TGCGCCAGCAGTCTCAGAGCGGGGATCAGGCACACTGAAGCTTTCTTT. Translation gives CASSLRAGIRHTEAFF. Based on the CDR3 plus reference TRBV5-1 and TRBJ1-1, the full variable domain is KAGVTQTPRYLIKTRGQQVTLSCSPISGHRSVSWYQQTPGQGLQFLFEYFSETQRNKGNFPGRFSGRQFSNSRSEMNVSTLELGDSALYLCASSLRAGIRHTEAFFGQGTRLTVV.

The chain carries TRBV6-5 and TRBJ2-5; 9 bases agree with TRBD2. This CDR3 has 16 residues. The germline CDR1 and CDR2 sequences are MNHEY and SVGAGI. With 3 bases clipped from V and 5 bases from J, the junction kept 10 bases outside the gene matches. The CDR3 DNA sequence: TGTGCCAGCAGTTATATGACTAGCGGCATGGGGGAGACCCAGTACTTC. Translated, it gives CASSYMTSGMGETQYF.

V is TRBV7-6 and J is TRBJ1-2, with 7 nucleotides matching TRBD1. V gave up 5 bases and J gave up 13 bases; unmatched junction bases: 10. Looked up from germline, CDR1 is SGHVS and CDR2 is FNYEAQ. This CDR3 region has 12 residues. The CDR3 nucleotides are TGTGCCAGCAGCAGCAGACAGGGAGTGAGCACCTTC. Its translation: CASSSRQGVSTF.

The J gene is TRBJ1-1, the V gene TRBV6-5; TRBD1 aligns across 8 bases. V shed 5 bases and J 1 base; nucleotides not matched to a gene: 6. This CDR3 spans 15 amino acids. Germline CDR1 is MNHEY and CDR2 is SVGAGI. The CDR3 DNA follows: TGTGCCAGCAGTCTTAGGACAGGGTCGAACACTGAAGCTTTCTTT. Its translation is CASSLRTGSNTEAFF.